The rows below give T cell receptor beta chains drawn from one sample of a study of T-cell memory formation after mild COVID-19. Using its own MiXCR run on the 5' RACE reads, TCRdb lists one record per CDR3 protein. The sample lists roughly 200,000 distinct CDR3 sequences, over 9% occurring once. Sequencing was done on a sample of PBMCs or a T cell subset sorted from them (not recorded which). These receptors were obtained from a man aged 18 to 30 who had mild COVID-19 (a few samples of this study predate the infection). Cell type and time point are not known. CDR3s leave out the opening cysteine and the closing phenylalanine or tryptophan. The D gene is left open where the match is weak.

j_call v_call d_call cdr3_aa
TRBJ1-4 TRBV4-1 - ASSQGLAVNLREKLF
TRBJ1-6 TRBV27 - ASSLGTMVGNSPLH
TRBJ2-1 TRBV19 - ASSISSYNEQF
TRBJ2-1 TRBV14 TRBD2 ASSQARGRYNEQF
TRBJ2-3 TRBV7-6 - ASSLAAPSTDTQY
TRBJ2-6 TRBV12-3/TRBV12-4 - ASSLYGANVLT
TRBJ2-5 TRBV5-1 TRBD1 ASSLVPGQQETQY
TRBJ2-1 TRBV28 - ASSPAILSQQF
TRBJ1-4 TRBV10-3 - AISDGGATNEKLF
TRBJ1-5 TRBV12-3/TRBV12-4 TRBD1 ASLGTVSQPQH
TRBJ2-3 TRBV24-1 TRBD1 ATSALFGGDRGTDTQY
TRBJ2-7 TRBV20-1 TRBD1 SARTGGYEQY
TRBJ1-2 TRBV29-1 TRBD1 SAGRGPLGTYGYT
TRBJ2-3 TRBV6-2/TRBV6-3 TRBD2 ASSQGDYSRTDTQY
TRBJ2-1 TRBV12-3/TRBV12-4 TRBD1 ASSPTGGRNEQF
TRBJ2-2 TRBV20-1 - SARRGGPNTGELF
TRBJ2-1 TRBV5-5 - ASSLIVAESSYNEQF
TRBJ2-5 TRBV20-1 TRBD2 SAPPGGTLQETQY
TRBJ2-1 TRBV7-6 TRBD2 ASSPTGGNYNEQF
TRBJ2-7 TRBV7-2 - ASSLVGGISYEQY
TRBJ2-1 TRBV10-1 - ASKSTGTNEQF
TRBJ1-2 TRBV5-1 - ASSSGHAANYGYT
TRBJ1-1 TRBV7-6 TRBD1 ASSLIGTGDRMNTEAF
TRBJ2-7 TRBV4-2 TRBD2 ASSQGGGGRYEQY
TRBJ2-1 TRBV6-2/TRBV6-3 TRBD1 ASSWSRDSVNNEQF
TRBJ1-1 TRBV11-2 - ASSSGTEAF
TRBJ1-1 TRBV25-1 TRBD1 ASRDRGLNTEAF
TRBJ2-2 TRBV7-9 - ASSLVAYAGELF
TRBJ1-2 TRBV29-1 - SGGNYGYT
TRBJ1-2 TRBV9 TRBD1 ASSKDTGGAGYT
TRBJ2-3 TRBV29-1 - SVAPAPGRSTDTQY
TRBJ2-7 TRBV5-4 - ASSLANPPYEQY
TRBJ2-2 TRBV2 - ASQYTGELF
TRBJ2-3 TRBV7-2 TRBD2 ASTLAGGLDTQY
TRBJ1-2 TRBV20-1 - SAQTANYGYT
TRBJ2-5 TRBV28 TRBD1 ASSVSGQVIY
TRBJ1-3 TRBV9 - ASSVDGLGNTIY
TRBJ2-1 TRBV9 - ASSVGFRTGREGYNEQF
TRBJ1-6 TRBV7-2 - ASSLFSPINSPLH
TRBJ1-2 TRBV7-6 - ASSPWTGPGGYT
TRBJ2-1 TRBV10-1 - ASSGGLDSYNEQF
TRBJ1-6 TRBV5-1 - ASSLTEEMVSPLH
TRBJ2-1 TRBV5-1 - ASSLGTTAGSYNEQF
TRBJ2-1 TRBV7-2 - ASSSSAGALQNEQF
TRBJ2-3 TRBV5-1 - ASSLFTDTQY
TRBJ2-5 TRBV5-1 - ASSFGFTGAQETQY
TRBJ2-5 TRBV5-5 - ASSLQLYQETQY